The rows below give T cell receptor beta chains drawn from one sample of a study of blood T cell repertoires in COVID-19. Repertoires were generated with immunoSEQ multiplex PCR, while TCRdb's copy carries only in-frame clones and drops some. Of 200,000 to 300,000 clones in the sample, about nine tenths were seen once. Sequencing was performed on peripheral blood. The receptors derive from a woman aged 40 to 49 with acute or convalescent COVID-19. The CDR3 runs from the conserved cysteine through the conserved F or W. A D gene is named only where the DNA matches it firmly. Clone sizes are given selectively: once, few, many, or a class where the clone is expanded.

>14|TRBJ1-2|TRBD1|NA|TRBV9
CASSEWTGVAGYTF
TGTGCCAGCAGCGAATGGACAGGGGTCGCTGGCTACACCTTC
>15|TRBJ1-4|NA|NA|TRBV20-1
CSASTGGATNEKLFF
TGCAGTGCTAGTACCGGAGGGGCAACTAATGAAAAACTGTTTTTT
>17|TRBJ1-6|NA|NA|TRBV4-2
CASSRHFTWAVGSPLHF
TGTGCCAGCAGCCGCCACTTCACGTGGGCAGTAGGTTCACCCCTCCACTTT
>13|TRBJ1-3|NA|NA|TRBV4-1
CASSRRQTNTIYF
TGCGCCAGCAGCCGTAGACAGACAAACACCATATATTTT
>15|TRBJ2-2|TRBD1|NA|TRBV5-1
CASSGGQGDTGELFF
TGCGCCAGCAGCGGGGGACAGGGGGACACCGGGGAGCTGTTTTTT
>15|TRBJ2-2|NA|NA|TRBV3-1/TRBV3-2
CASSSTTGRTGELFF
TGTGCCAGCAGCTCCACGACAGGGAGGACCGGGGAGCTGTTTTTT
>15|TRBJ1-1|TRBD1|NA|TRBV4-1
CASSHRGQTNTEAFF
TGCGCCAGCAGCCACCGGGGACAGACAAACACTGAAGCTTTCTTT
>13|TRBJ1-2|TRBD1|NA|TRBV25-1
CASPGQELGGYTF
TGTGCCAGCCCCGGACAGGAACTGGGTGGCTACACCTTC
>13|TRBJ1-2|NA|NA|TRBV9
CASSVNQGYGYTF
TGTGCCAGCAGCGTAAACCAGGGCTATGGCTACACCTTC
>13|TRBJ1-4|NA|NA|TRBV7-6
CASSLGDTEKLFF
TGTGCCAGCAGCTTAGGGGACACTGAAAAACTGTTTTTT
>14|TRBJ2-5|NA|NA|TRBV2
CASIKARYQETQYF
TGTGCCAGCATTAAGGCCAGGTACCAAGAGACCCAGTACTTC
>13|TRBJ2-5|NA|NA|TRBV30
CAWGGTPTETQYF
TGTGCCTGGGGGGGGACGCCGACGGAGACCCAGTACTTC
>15|TRBJ1-5|TRBD1|NA|TRBV18
CASSQGQGAGQPQHF
TGTGCCAGCTCACAGGGACAGGGGGCGGGTCAGCCCCAGCATTTT
>13|TRBJ2-3|NA|once|TRBV10-3
CAISPPVTDTQYF
TGTGCCATCAGTCCGCCGGTCACAGATACGCAGTATTTT
>18|TRBJ2-2|NA|once|TRBV5-1
CASSLGGPVLTNTGELFF
TGCGCCAGCAGCTTGGGGGGGCCGGTACTGACGAACACCGGGGAGCTGTTTTTT
>17|TRBJ1-2|TRBD1|NA|TRBV7-2
CASSLALGTGFGNGYTF
TGTGCCAGCAGCTTAGCGTTAGGGACAGGGTTTGGGAATGGCTACACCTTC
>15|TRBJ1-3|TRBD1|NA|TRBV5-1
CASSTMTGGGNTIYF
TGCGCCAGCAGCACCATGACAGGGGGCGGAAACACCATATATTTT
>15|TRBJ1-6|TRBD1|NA|TRBV14
CASSPRTGVNSPLHF
TGTGCCAGCAGCCCCAGGACAGGGGTTAATTCACCCCTCCACTTT
>15|TRBJ1-2|NA|NA|TRBV4-2
CASSQDSAGVYGYTF
TGTGCCAGCAGCCAAGATAGCGCAGGAGTCTATGGCTACACCTTC
>12|TRBJ2-3|NA|NA|TRBV11-2
CASSLAADTQYF
TGTGCCAGCAGCTTGGCGGCAGATACGCAGTATTTT
>16|TRBJ2-3|NA|NA|TRBV6-5
CASSFWRPSSTDTQYF
TGTGCCAGCAGTTTCTGGAGGCCTTCTAGCACAGATACGCAGTATTTT
>17|TRBJ1-6|NA|NA|TRBV27
CASSLSLGQGRNSPLHF
TGTGCCAGCAGTTTATCCCTCGGGCAGGGAAGGAATTCACCCCTCCACTTT
>17|TRBJ1-2|TRBD1|few|TRBV7-2
CASSLGGAGGVGYGYTF
TGTGCCAGCAGCTTAGGGGGGGCAGGGGGAGTCGGCTATGGCTACACCTTC
>15|TRBJ2-3|TRBD1|NA|TRBV4-1
CASSQTQTGTDTQYF
TGCGCCAGCAGCCAGACTCAGACAGGGACAGATACGCAGTATTTT
>13|TRBJ1-3|NA|once|TRBV7-2
CASSSGTGNTIYF
TGTGCCAGCAGCTCCGGGACAGGAAACACCATATATTTT
>16|TRBJ1-2|TRBD1|NA|TRBV7-9
CASSSQGAVANYGYTF
TGTGCCAGCAGCTCCCAGGGGGCGGTAGCTAACTATGGCTACACCTTC
>16|TRBJ2-1|TRBD2|NA|TRBV14
CASSLPGLAGGSEQFF
TGTGCCAGCAGCCTTCCGGGACTAGCGGGGGGCAGCGAGCAGTTCTTC
>15|TRBJ1-6|NA|NA|TRBV19
CASSIRGHYNSPLHF
TGTGCCAGTAGTATAAGAGGACACTATAATTCACCCCTCCACTTT
>15|TRBJ2-5|TRBD2|NA|TRBV18
CASSPPGGGEETQYF
TGTGCCAGCTCACCACCCGGGGGAGGGGAAGAGACCCAGTACTTC
>16|TRBJ1-1|TRBD1|NA|TRBV25-1
CASSPSDRAMNTEAFF
TGTGCCAGCAGCCCCTCGGACAGGGCAATGAACACTGAAGCTTTCTTT
>15|TRBJ1-2|NA|NA|TRBV2
CASRADGISLGGYTF
TGTGCCAGCAGAGCGGACGGAATTTCCTTGGGTGGCTACACCTTC
>15|TRBJ2-1|TRBD2|NA|TRBV5-1
CASSLGSGGNNEQFF
TGCGCCAGCAGCTTGGGTAGCGGGGGAAACAATGAGCAGTTCTTC
>16|TRBJ1-3|NA|NA|TRBV5-5
CASSLDPSPVGNTIYF
TGTGCCAGCAGCTTGGATCCGTCTCCGGTCGGAAACACCATATATTTT
>14|TRBJ2-2|TRBD1|NA|TRBV18
CASSPSGQGEELFF
TGTGCCAGCTCACCATCGGGCCAGGGGGAGGAGCTGTTTTTT
>14|TRBJ1-4|NA|NA|TRBV5-1
CASSLGPGNEKLFF
TGCGCCAGCAGCTTGGGCCCCGGTAATGAAAAACTGTTTTTT
>15|TRBJ2-1|NA|NA|TRBV7-2
CASSQTPGSYNEQFF
TGTGCCAGCAGCCAGACTCCGGGCTCCTACAATGAGCAGTTCTTC
>13|TRBJ1-1|NA|NA|TRBV30
CAWMGQLNTEAFF
TGTGCCTGGATGGGCCAGCTGAACACTGAAGCTTTCTTT
>15|TRBJ1-2|NA|NA|TRBV4-1
CASSQLIWFGYGYTF
TGCGCCAGCAGCCAATTAATATGGTTCGGCTATGGCTACACCTTC
>15|TRBJ1-6|TRBD1|NA|TRBV11-2
CASSLGGQGNSPLHF
TGTGCCAGCAGCTTAGGGGGACAGGGAAATTCACCCCTCCACTTT
>16|TRBJ1-4|TRBD1|NA|TRBV3-1/TRBV3-2
CASSPRSQGALGKLFF
TGTGCCAGCAGCCCAAGGTCACAGGGGGCGCTGGGAAAACTGTTTTTT
>14|TRBJ1-3|NA|NA|TRBV5-6
CASSLMVRGNTIYF
TGTGCCAGCAGCTTGATGGTTAGAGGAAACACCATATATTTT
>16|TRBJ2-3|TRBD2|NA|TRBV7-8
CASRSSSGGAQDTQYF
TGTGCCAGCAGGTCCTCTAGCGGGGGGGCTCAGGATACGCAGTATTTT